A selection of T cell receptor beta chains follows, all from one sample in a study of cytomegalovirus exposure and HLA in healthy donors. TCRdb keeps only in-frame clones here, not all; method: immunoSEQ multiplex PCR. The sample has around 52,000 clones, about 80% seen once; the top ten hold 1.5% to 2%. The specimen was PBMCs. The receptors were sampled from a man in his forties in good health and CMV-seronegative. CDR3s include the opening cysteine and the closing phenylalanine or tryptophan. The D gene is left open where the match is weak. Some rows have no size entry. The others give once, few or many, or a class for an expanded clone.

j_call: TRBJ1-1
clone_size: once
cdr3_length: 15
v_call: TRBV28
d_call: TRBD1
cdr3_aa: CASSYTGTGVTEAFF
cdr3_nt: TGTGCCAGCAGTTACACCGGGACAGGGGTAACTGAAGCTTTCTTT

j_call: TRBJ1-1
clone_size: few
cdr3_length: 13
v_call: TRBV10-3
d_call: -
cdr3_aa: CAINGGSNTEAFF
cdr3_nt: TGTGCCATCAACGGGGGATCGAACACTGAAGCTTTCTTT

j_call: TRBJ1-1
clone_size: -
cdr3_length: 16
v_call: TRBV12-5
d_call: TRBD1
cdr3_aa: CASGLVQGGRNTEAFF
cdr3_nt: TGTGCTAGTGGTTTGGTACAAGGGGGCCGGAACACTGAAGCTTTCTTT

j_call: TRBJ1-2
clone_size: -
cdr3_length: 14
v_call: TRBV19
d_call: -
cdr3_aa: CASTPGEGHYGYTF
cdr3_nt: TGTGCCAGTACCCCGGGGGAGGGGCACTATGGCTACACCTTC

j_call: TRBJ2-2
clone_size: -
cdr3_length: 15
v_call: TRBV11-1
d_call: -
cdr3_aa: CASSRSPLETGELFF
cdr3_nt: TGTGCCAGCAGCCGTTCCCCCTTAGAAACCGGGGAGCTGTTTTTT

j_call: TRBJ2-5
clone_size: once
cdr3_length: 16
v_call: TRBV18
d_call: -
cdr3_aa: CASSPLTGNPQETQYF
cdr3_nt: TGTGCCAGCTCACCACTCACGGGGAATCCCCAAGAGACCCAGTACTTC

j_call: TRBJ2-7
clone_size: -
cdr3_length: 11
v_call: TRBV29-1
d_call: -
cdr3_aa: CSVGRDYEQYF
cdr3_nt: TGCAGCGTTGGTCGGGATTACGAGCAGTACTTC

j_call: TRBJ2-2
clone_size: -
cdr3_length: 18
v_call: TRBV30
d_call: TRBD1
cdr3_aa: CAWIPRGQGMRETGELFF
cdr3_nt: TGTGCCTGGATCCCTCGCGGACAGGGGATGAGAGAAACCGGGGAGCTGTTTTTT

j_call: TRBJ2-1
clone_size: -
cdr3_length: 14
v_call: TRBV2
d_call: TRBD2
cdr3_aa: CARTSGGSYNEQFF
cdr3_nt: TGTGCCAGAACTAGCGGGGGTTCCTACAATGAGCAGTTCTTC

j_call: TRBJ1-4
clone_size: -
cdr3_length: 16
v_call: TRBV5-1
d_call: TRBD1
cdr3_aa: CASSPQGAGENEKLFF
cdr3_nt: TGCGCCAGCAGCCCTCAGGGGGCAGGGGAAAATGAAAAACTGTTTTTT